One and the same sample provided the 8 T cell receptor beta chains below, sequenced in a study of T cells in Graves' hyperthyroidism and ophthalmopathy. Using RNA transcripts as the source, TCR beta CDR3 regions were amplified. TCR CDR3 underwent first-round RT-PCR with the HTBI primer set. TCRdb re-derived calls from the multiplex PCR reads in MiXCR, one entry per CDR3 protein. The repertoire consists of over 200,000 distinct CDR3 sequences, with around 20% occurring once and the leading ten covering about two fifths. The sequencing input was blood. The receptors were gathered from a man in his forties or fifties with Graves' hyperthyroidism.

This clonotype was recorded at least ten times. The V gene is TRBV5-1, the J gene TRBJ2-3; perhaps TRBD2 as D (7 bases). The V and J ends lost 4 bases and 6 bases respectively, with 12 bases between them. There are 13 residues in the CDR3. CDR1 is SGHRS, CDR2 YFSETQ, per germline. In DNA, the CDR3 is TGCGCCAGCAGCGGGGGGGCTTGGGATACGCAGTATTTT. It is translated as CASSGGAWDTQYF.

This clonotype has at least ten counts. This chain uses TRBV7-9 with TRBJ2-5; 8 bases line up with TRBD1. V lost 5 bases to trimming and J lost 2 bases; unmatched junction nucleotides: 10. CDR1 SEHNR and CDR2 FQNEAQ come from the germline V gene (reference sequence). The CDR3 length is 16 residues. In nucleotides, the CDR3 is TGTGCCAGCAGCGCCACGAGGACAGGGCGGCAAGAGACCCAGTACTTC. Residues: CASSATRTGRQETQYF.

The rearrangement joins TRBV6-1 to TRBJ1-6; tentative D call: TRBD1 (6 bases). V lost 10 bases to trimming and J lost 5 bases, with 12 bases between them. This CDR3 contains 13 residues. Germline V gene sequence: CDR1 MNHNS, CDR2 SASEGT. CDR3 sequence reads: CATQGINNSPLHF. The CDR3 nucleotides read TGTGCCACACAGGGTATTAATAATTCACCCCTCCACTTT.

This clonotype was observed at least ten times. The J gene is TRBJ2-5, the V gene TRBV29-1, with a weak D call TRBD1 (5 bases). This CDR3 spans 14 amino acids. Germline V gene sequence: CDR1 SQVTM, CDR2 ANQGSEA. Between the trimmed V and J ends, which lost 1 base and 5 bases, there was a span of 14 bases. CDR3 sequence: CSVEGVQGFETQYF. For the CDR3, the DNA is TGCAGCGTTGAAGGGGTGCAGGGTTTCGAGACCCAGTACTTC.

This clonotype was seen more than once but under ten times. The J gene is TRBJ1-5, the V gene TRBV12-3 or TRBV12-4; 8 bases are a match to TRBD1. The length of the CDR3 is 15 residues. V lost 5 bases, J lost 4 bases, and 7 bases stayed unmatched. In nucleotides, the CDR3 is TGTGCCAGCAGTCAATGGACAGGGAATAATCAGCCCCAGCATTTT. Its translation is CASSQWTGNNQPQHF.

This clonotype was counted many times. The chain carries TRBV15 and TRBJ2-7; unclear D gene. Trimming pared 0 bases from V and 6 bases from J, leaving 18 bases between. The germline V gene has CDR1 LNHNV and CDR2 YYDKDF (reference sequence). The CDR3 loop spans 16 amino acids. As DNA, the CDR3 is TGTGCCACCAGCAGAGATATGGGCATATTGAATCCCGAGCAGTACTTC. Translation: CATSRDMGILNPEQYF.

This clonotype was counted only a few times. A much larger clone lies a single base off, so this may be a read error. The chain joins TRBV7-2 to TRBJ1-1; D is possibly TRBD1 (5 bases). Germline V gene lookup returns CDR1 SGHTA and CDR2 FQGNSA. This CDR3 spans 12 amino acids. Trimming cost V 4 bases and J 10 bases, with 13 bases left between them. The CDR3 reads CASSWGRSGAFF. CDR3 DNA: TGTGCCAGCAGCTGGGGACGGTCGGGAGCTTTCTTT.

The genes are TRBV5-1 and TRBJ2-3, with D uncertain. The CDR3 extends over 15 amino acids. The V and J ends lost 0 bases and 6 bases respectively, with 14 bases between them. Germline CDR1 SGHRS, CDR2 YFSETQ. The CDR3 here is CASSLVEAKRDTQYF. CDR3 coding DNA: TGCGCCAGCAGCTTGGTAGAGGCTAAACGGGATACGCAGTATTTT. Variable domain in full (rest from reference TRBV5-1 and TRBJ2-3): KAGVTQTPRYLIKTRGQQVTLSCSPISGHRSVSWYQQTPGQGLQFLFEYFSETQRNKGNFPGRFSGRQFSNSRSEMNVSTLELGDSALYLCASSLVEAKRDTQYFGPGTRLTVL.